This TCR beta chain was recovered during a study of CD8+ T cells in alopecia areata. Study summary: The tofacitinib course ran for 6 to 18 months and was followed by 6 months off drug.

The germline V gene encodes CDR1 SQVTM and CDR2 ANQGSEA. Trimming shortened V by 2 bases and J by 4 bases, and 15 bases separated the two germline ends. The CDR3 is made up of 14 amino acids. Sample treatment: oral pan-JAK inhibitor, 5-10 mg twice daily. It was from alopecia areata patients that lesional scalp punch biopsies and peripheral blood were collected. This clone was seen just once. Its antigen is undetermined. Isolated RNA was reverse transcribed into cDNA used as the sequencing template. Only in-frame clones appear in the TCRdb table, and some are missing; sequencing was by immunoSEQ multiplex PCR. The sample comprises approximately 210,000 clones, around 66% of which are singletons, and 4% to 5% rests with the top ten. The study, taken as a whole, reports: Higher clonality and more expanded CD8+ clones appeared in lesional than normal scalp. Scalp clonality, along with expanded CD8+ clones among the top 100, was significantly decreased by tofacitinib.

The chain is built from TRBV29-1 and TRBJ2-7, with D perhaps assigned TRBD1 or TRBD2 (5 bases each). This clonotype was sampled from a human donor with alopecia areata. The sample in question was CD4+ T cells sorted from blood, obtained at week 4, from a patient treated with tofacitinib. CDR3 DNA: TGCAGCGTTGAATCCCCGTGGGGGTCTTACGAGCAGTACTTC. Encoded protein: CSVESPWGSYEQYF.